The 30 T cell receptor beta chains below all came from one sample that was sequenced in a study of cytomegalovirus exposure and HLA in healthy donors. It was with 60 Vbeta and 13 Jbeta primers that the PCR ran. The method was immunoSEQ multiplex PCR; TCRdb's version includes in-frame clones alone and lacks a portion of them. This repertoire shows 150,000 to 170,000 clones, over 65% found once; its top ten account for 3% to 4%. Sequenced input: PBMCs. The receptors originated from a woman aged 40 to 50 in good health and CMV-seronegative.

This clone has a handful of counts. The V call is TRBV4-1, the J call TRBJ1-4; D may be TRBD1 (6 bases). This CDR3 has 14 residues. CDR1 is MGHRA and CDR2 is YSYEKL in the germline V gene. The V and J ends lost 6 bases and 8 bases respectively, with 16 bases between them. This CDR3 is CASSSRGATEKLFF. The CDR3 DNA reads TGCGCCAGCAGTTCCCGGGGGGCTACAGAAAAACTGTTTTTT.

The chain recombines TRBV10-3 with TRBJ1-4, with 7 positions matching TRBD1. Germline V gene data show CDR1 as ENHRY and CDR2 as SYGVKD. The CDR3 has 18 residues. V was clipped by 0 bases and J by 2 bases; unmatched bases: 9. This CDR3 is CAISESWRGLRTNEKLFF. CDR3 DNA: TGTGCCATCAGTGAGTCTTGGAGGGGGCTTCGGACTAATGAAAAACTGTTTTTT.

The chain joins TRBV28 to TRBJ1-4, with 11 bases aligning to TRBD1. Germline V gives CDR1 MDHEN, CDR2 SYDVKM. The CDR3 is made up of 14 amino acids. Trimming removed 6 bases from V and 7 bases from J; junction bases left unmatched: 4. CDR3 nucleotide sequence: TGTGCCAGCAGGGGACAGGGGGTAGGTGAAAAACTGTTTTTT. Translated, it gives CASRGQGVGEKLFF.

The chain uses TRBV5-4 and TRBJ1-1, with 7 bases that match TRBD1. Germline lookup yields CDR1 SGHNT and CDR2 YYREEE (reference sequence). This CDR3 comprises 12 residues. The J segment lost 8 bases and the V segment lost 0 bases, leaving 1 base of the junction unmatched. CDR3: CASSLARGEAFF. Here the CDR3 DNA reads TGTGCCAGCAGCTTGGCCAGGGGGGAAGCTTTCTTT.

Details on this clone: Within the sample, other DNA sequences also encode this same CDR3. This sequence joins TRBV30 and TRBJ2-7, with a possible D match to TRBD2 (7 bases). The CDR3 is made up of 12 amino acids. The V end was cut by 3 bases, the J end by 4 bases, with 10 bases between. The germline CDR1 and CDR2 sequences are GTSNPN and SVGIG (reference sequence). The DNA of the CDR3 is TGTGCCTGGAGCGGGGGGCCGTACGAGCAGTACTTC. Protein product: CAWSGGPYEQYF.

This chain links TRBV10-3 with TRBJ1-4; a weak D match, TRBD1 (5 bases). Germline CDR1 and CDR2: ENHRY and SYGVKD. V gave up 7 bases and J gave up 2 bases, with 8 bases separating them. The CDR3 extends over 13 amino acids. The DNA of the CDR3 is TGTGCCATCACCGGGGGGACTAATGAAAAACTGTTTTTT. Translated, it gives CAITGGTNEKLFF.

This chain uses TRBV19 with TRBJ2-1, with unresolved D. Trimming removed 1 base from V and 4 bases from J, with 5 bases in between. This CDR3 is 13 amino acids long. Germline CDR1 LNHDA, CDR2 SQIVND (reference sequence). The CDR3 nucleotides are TGTGCCAGTAGTATAGGGCTTTACAATGAGCAGTTCTTC. Protein: CASSIGLYNEQFF.

V usage is TRBV2 and J usage is TRBJ1-2, with TRBD1 as a possible D gene (6 bases). V was cut by 6 bases and J by 3 bases, with 11 bases left in between. The length of the CDR3 is 13 residues. Per the germline V gene, CDR1 is SNHLY and CDR2 is FYNNEI. This CDR3 reads CASRTPGDYGYTF. The CDR3 DNA follows: TGTGCCAGCAGGACCCCAGGGGACTATGGCTACACCTTC.

This sequence joins TRBV29-1 and TRBJ2-7; 7 nucleotides match TRBD2. CDR3 length: 14 amino acids. Germline trimming cut 4 bases from V and 2 bases from J; bases unmatched to any gene: 8. Germline V gene data show CDR1 as SQVTM and CDR2 as ANQGSEA. DNA for the CDR3: TGCAGCGTTGGCCTCTCGGGGGGAACCTACGAGCAGTACTTC. Its protein is CSVGLSGGTYEQYF.

This chain links TRBV5-1 with TRBJ2-7; possibly TRBD2 for D (5 bases). V was cut by 4 bases and J by 2 bases, with 13 bases left in between. This CDR3 region has 14 residues. Germline CDR1 reads SGHRS; CDR2 reads YFSETQ. In DNA, the CDR3 is TGCGCCAGCAGCCCCGGGAATACCCCCTACGAGCAGTACTTC. Amino acid sequence: CASSPGNTPYEQYF.

The chain couples TRBV7-2 to TRBJ2-1, with 7 positions matching TRBD2. Germline V CDR1 and CDR2: SGHTA, FQGNSA. Trimming at V came to 2 bases and at J to 7 bases, leaving 5 bases not matched to a gene. This CDR3 is built from 14 residues. Written as DNA, the CDR3 is TGTGCCAGCAGCTTACGCGGGGGAGTTAATGAGCAGTTCTTC. Amino acid sequence: CASSLRGGVNEQFF.

The chain uses TRBV30 and TRBJ2-1, with TRBD2 as a possible D gene (6 bases). The V end was cut by 8 bases, the J end by 7 bases, with 15 bases between. This CDR3 has 12 residues. From germline, CDR1 is GTSNPN and CDR2 SVGIG (reference sequence). This CDR3 is CAGGERLNEQFF. DNA of the CDR3: TGTGCCGGAGGGGAGCGGCTGAATGAGCAGTTCTTC. The full variable domain, in which reference TRBV30 and TRBJ2-1 provide the parts outside the CDR3, is SQTIHQWPATLVQPVGSPLSLECTVEGTSNPNLYWYRQAAGRGLQLLFYSVGIGQISSEVPQNLSASRPQDRQFILSSKKLLLSDSGFYLCAGGERLNEQFFGPGTRLTVL.

The rearrangement uses TRBV7-9 and TRBJ2-7; D possibly corresponds to TRBD2 (5 bases). Trimming took 3 bases from V and 2 from J, leaving 11 bases between them. Looked up from germline, CDR1 is SEHNR and CDR2 is FQNEAQ (reference sequence). The CDR3 covers 14 residues. The chain's CDR3 is CASSLEALTYEQYF. In nucleotides, the CDR3 is TGTGCCAGCAGCTTGGAGGCACTAACCTACGAGCAGTACTTC. The whole variable domain, filled in from reference TRBV7-9 and TRBJ2-7, reads DTGVSQNPRHKITKRGQNVTFRCDPISEHNRLYWYRQTLGQGPEFLTYFQNEAQLEKSRLLSDRFSAERPKGSFSTLEIQRTEQGDSAMYLCASSLEALTYEQYFGPGTRLTVT.

The chain links TRBV6-6 to TRBJ1-4, with a tentative D call TRBD1 (6 bases). Deletions cut 4 bases from V and 2 bases from J, with 14 bases between. This CDR3 contains 16 residues. The germline V gene has CDR1 MNHNY and CDR2 SVGAGI (reference sequence). CDR3 in DNA: TGTGCCAGCAGTTCCCCCACAGGGTGGACTAATGAAAAACTGTTTTTT. It yields the protein CASSSPTGWTNEKLFF.

The rearrangement uses TRBV27 and TRBJ1-1; 8 bases are shared with TRBD1. The CDR3 is 16 residues long. CDR1 is MNHEY, CDR2 SMNVEV, per germline (reference sequence). The V gene end was trimmed by 5 bases and the J gene end by 1 base; junction bases not matched to a gene: 9. The CDR3: CASSRRAGTGNTEAFF. CDR3 in DNA: TGTGCCAGCAGTCGGCGGGCCGGGACAGGGAACACTGAAGCTTTCTTT.

This clone was seen once. The chain carries TRBV2 and TRBJ2-3; a possible D gene is TRBD2 (5 bases). Germline V lookup: CDR1 SNHLY, CDR2 FYNNEI. CDR3 size: 16 residues. V was shortened by 4 bases and J by 2 bases, with 16 bases between the two germline ends. CDR3 residues: CASSGVRRLNTDTQYF. CDR3 sequence (DNA): TGTGCCAGCAGTGGGGTGCGGAGGCTGAACACAGATACGCAGTATTTT.

The genes are TRBV6-5 and TRBJ2-1, with D maybe TRBD2 (5 bases). Per germline, CDR1 MNHEY and CDR2 SVGAGI. V dropped 2 bases and J dropped 7 bases, with 12 bases sitting between them. The CDR3 length is 14 residues. CDR3 DNA: TGTGCCAGCAGTTACATCATACGGGGTAATGAGCAGTTCTTC. Translation: CASSYIIRGNEQFF.

The chain links TRBV5-1 to TRBJ2-5; D remains ambiguous. The V gene's germline CDR1 is SGHRS and CDR2 YFSETQ. CDR3 length equals 13 residues. Trimming removed 4 bases from V and 3 bases from J, with 10 bases in between. CDR3 nucleotides: TGCGCCAGCAGCGCGCAAACCGAAGAGACCCAGTACTTC. Translated, it gives CASSAQTEETQYF.

V and J are TRBV10-3 and TRBJ1-5; D remains unclear. CDR3 length: 15 residues. CDR1 ENHRY and CDR2 SYGVKD come from the germline V gene. Trimming removed 2 bases from V and 3 bases from J, with 11 bases in between. The CDR3 loop reads CAISEGGTTNQPQHF. DNA for the CDR3: TGTGCCATCAGTGAGGGAGGAACTACCAATCAGCCCCAGCATTTT.

J is TRBJ1-2 and V is TRBV30; TRBD1 aligns across 7 bases. This CDR3 is built from 11 residues. With V trimmed by 2 bases and J by 10 bases, 4 bases remained unmatched. Looked up from germline, CDR1 is GTSNPN and CDR2 is SVGIG (reference sequence). The CDR3 DNA sequence: TGTGCCTGGAGTAGCGAGGGGGCCTACACCTTC. Translating it yields CAWSSEGAYTF.

The rearrangement links TRBV20-1 to TRBJ2-3, with D perhaps TRBD2 (5 bases). V was cut by 8 bases and J by 5 bases, with 11 bases left in between. Germline V gene lookup returns CDR1 DFQATT and CDR2 SNEGSKA (reference sequence). The CDR3 length is 11 residues. The CDR3 nucleotides are TGCAGTCCCGGGCGGGTAGATACGCAGTATTTT. It yields the protein CSPGRVDTQYF.

This clone occurred a few times. This chain joins TRBV5-1 and TRBJ1-1, with unresolved D. Germline V gives CDR1 SGHRS, CDR2 YFSETQ. Trimming pared 1 base from V and 6 bases from J, leaving 10 bases between. CDR3 size: 13 residues. The CDR3, as DNA: TGCGCCAGCAGCTTGTGGAGGGCAGCTGAAGCTTTCTTT. Translation gives CASSLWRAAEAFF.

The genes are TRBV6-1 and TRBJ1-4, with 10 bases matching TRBD1. The V segment lost 6 bases and the J segment 8 bases; nucleotides outside the gene matches: 9. Germline CDR1 reads MNHNS; CDR2 reads SASEGT. The CDR3 sequence is 15 residues long. The CDR3 sequence: CASSHLGTGEEKLFF. CDR3 bases: TGTGCCAGCAGCCACCTGGGGACAGGGGAGGAAAAACTGTTTTTT.

The chain recombines TRBV29-1 with TRBJ2-5; 14 bases are a match to TRBD2. The CDR3 covers 15 residues. Germline loops: CDR1 SQVTM, CDR2 ANQGSEA. After removal of 7 bases from V and 5 bases from J, the junction contained 9 bases not matched to a gene. The chain's CDR3 is CSAGLAGGRWETQYF. The CDR3 nucleotides read TGCAGCGCTGGACTAGCGGGGGGCCGGTGGGAGACCCAGTACTTC.

The rearrangement links TRBV6-5 to TRBJ1-1; 9 bases match TRBD1. Trimming took 7 bases from V and 5 from J; bases not matched to a gene: 8. The CDR3 runs 14 residues. Germline V gene data show CDR1 as MNHEY and CDR2 as SVGAGI. The CDR3 is CASTPGQGITEAFF. DNA for the CDR3: TGTGCCAGCACCCCGGGACAGGGTATAACTGAAGCTTTCTTT.

The sample holds a few counts of this clone. The J gene is TRBJ1-3, the V gene TRBV4-1; 8 nucleotides align to TRBD1. The CDR3 has 18 amino acids. V lost 3 bases, J lost 4 bases, and 14 bases stayed unmatched. The germline gives CDR1 MGHRA, CDR2 YSYEKL. The CDR3 reads CASSQGGRGRGLGNTIYF. Here the CDR3 DNA reads TGCGCCAGCAGCCAGGGAGGAAGGGGCAGGGGGCTGGGAAACACCATATATTTT.

The V and J genes are TRBV11-3 and TRBJ2-7, with TRBD1 matching 9 bases. The V and J ends lost 5 bases and 7 bases, in that order; junction bases with no gene match: 6. Germline V gene lookup returns CDR1 SGHNT and CDR2 YENEEA. CDR3 length: 13 residues. CDR3 bases: TGTGCCAGCAGCCCACAGGGGGCGTGGGAGCAGTACTTC. Protein product: CASSPQGAWEQYF.

The chain combines TRBV19 with TRBJ1-1, with a tentative D call TRBD1 (5 bases). Trimming left V 7 bases short and J 0 bases short, with 15 bases between. Germline CDR1 is LNHDA and CDR2 is SQIVND (reference sequence). The CDR3 runs to 15 residues. The CDR3 coding sequence is TGTGCCAGTATCCGGGGGGTTGAAGTGAACACTGAAGCTTTCTTT. Protein sequence: CASIRGVEVNTEAFF.

V is TRBV7-9 and J is TRBJ2-7; no firm D call. The CDR3 is made up of 13 amino acids. CDR1 SEHNR and CDR2 FQNEAQ come from the germline V gene (reference sequence). V was pared by 4 bases and J by 11 bases, with 18 bases between. The CDR3 region has the DNA TGTGCCAGCAGCTCGTGGTCAGGATTGATGGAGTACTTC. It codes for CASSSWSGLMEYF.

This clone was recorded only once. The CDR3 DNA follows: TGTGCCAGCAGCGTAGCTCTGGCAGGGGGCGGGGAGACCCAGTACTTC. Protein: CASSVALAGGGETQYF. The genes are TRBV9 and TRBJ2-5, with TRBD1 matching over 8 bases. Per the germline V gene, CDR1 is SGDLS and CDR2 is YYNGEE. There are 16 residues in the CDR3. V gave up 0 bases and J gave up 5 bases; unmatched junction bases: 9.